Included here is one T cell receptor (beta chain) sequence, with context. Its cognate antigen is unknown. This sample is drawn from a study of PD-1 blockade in classical Hodgkin lymphoma. As for the study in general: Nivolumab was given intravenously to patients at 3 mg/kg every 2 weeks. General study results and limits: There was a significant rise in CD4+ TCR diversity by C4D1, with no such rise for CD8+. What caused the repertoire differences, perhaps disease activity or prior therapy, remains undefined.

Per germline, CDR1 PRHDT and CDR2 FYEKMQ (reference sequence). There are 16 residues in the CDR3. Trimming at V came to 3 bases and at J to 8 bases, leaving 16 bases not matched to a gene. Every one of the patients relapsed after autologous stem cell transplantation (brentuximab vedotin exposure was variable). TCRdb keeps only in-frame clones here, not all; method: immunoSEQ multiplex PCR. The sample consists of tens of thousands of clones, roughly 80% of them appearing once. The TCR originated in a human donor with classical Hodgkin lymphoma. Sequences were derived from peripheral blood mononuclear cells (PBMCs), sampled before the second cycle of nivolumab. The chain uses TRBV13 and TRBJ2-7; 7 bases match TRBD2. CDR3 nucleotides: TGTGCCAGCAGCTTGCGGGGGAAACAGCTGTATGGGAAGCAGTACTTC. Translating gives CASSLRGKQLYGKQYF.